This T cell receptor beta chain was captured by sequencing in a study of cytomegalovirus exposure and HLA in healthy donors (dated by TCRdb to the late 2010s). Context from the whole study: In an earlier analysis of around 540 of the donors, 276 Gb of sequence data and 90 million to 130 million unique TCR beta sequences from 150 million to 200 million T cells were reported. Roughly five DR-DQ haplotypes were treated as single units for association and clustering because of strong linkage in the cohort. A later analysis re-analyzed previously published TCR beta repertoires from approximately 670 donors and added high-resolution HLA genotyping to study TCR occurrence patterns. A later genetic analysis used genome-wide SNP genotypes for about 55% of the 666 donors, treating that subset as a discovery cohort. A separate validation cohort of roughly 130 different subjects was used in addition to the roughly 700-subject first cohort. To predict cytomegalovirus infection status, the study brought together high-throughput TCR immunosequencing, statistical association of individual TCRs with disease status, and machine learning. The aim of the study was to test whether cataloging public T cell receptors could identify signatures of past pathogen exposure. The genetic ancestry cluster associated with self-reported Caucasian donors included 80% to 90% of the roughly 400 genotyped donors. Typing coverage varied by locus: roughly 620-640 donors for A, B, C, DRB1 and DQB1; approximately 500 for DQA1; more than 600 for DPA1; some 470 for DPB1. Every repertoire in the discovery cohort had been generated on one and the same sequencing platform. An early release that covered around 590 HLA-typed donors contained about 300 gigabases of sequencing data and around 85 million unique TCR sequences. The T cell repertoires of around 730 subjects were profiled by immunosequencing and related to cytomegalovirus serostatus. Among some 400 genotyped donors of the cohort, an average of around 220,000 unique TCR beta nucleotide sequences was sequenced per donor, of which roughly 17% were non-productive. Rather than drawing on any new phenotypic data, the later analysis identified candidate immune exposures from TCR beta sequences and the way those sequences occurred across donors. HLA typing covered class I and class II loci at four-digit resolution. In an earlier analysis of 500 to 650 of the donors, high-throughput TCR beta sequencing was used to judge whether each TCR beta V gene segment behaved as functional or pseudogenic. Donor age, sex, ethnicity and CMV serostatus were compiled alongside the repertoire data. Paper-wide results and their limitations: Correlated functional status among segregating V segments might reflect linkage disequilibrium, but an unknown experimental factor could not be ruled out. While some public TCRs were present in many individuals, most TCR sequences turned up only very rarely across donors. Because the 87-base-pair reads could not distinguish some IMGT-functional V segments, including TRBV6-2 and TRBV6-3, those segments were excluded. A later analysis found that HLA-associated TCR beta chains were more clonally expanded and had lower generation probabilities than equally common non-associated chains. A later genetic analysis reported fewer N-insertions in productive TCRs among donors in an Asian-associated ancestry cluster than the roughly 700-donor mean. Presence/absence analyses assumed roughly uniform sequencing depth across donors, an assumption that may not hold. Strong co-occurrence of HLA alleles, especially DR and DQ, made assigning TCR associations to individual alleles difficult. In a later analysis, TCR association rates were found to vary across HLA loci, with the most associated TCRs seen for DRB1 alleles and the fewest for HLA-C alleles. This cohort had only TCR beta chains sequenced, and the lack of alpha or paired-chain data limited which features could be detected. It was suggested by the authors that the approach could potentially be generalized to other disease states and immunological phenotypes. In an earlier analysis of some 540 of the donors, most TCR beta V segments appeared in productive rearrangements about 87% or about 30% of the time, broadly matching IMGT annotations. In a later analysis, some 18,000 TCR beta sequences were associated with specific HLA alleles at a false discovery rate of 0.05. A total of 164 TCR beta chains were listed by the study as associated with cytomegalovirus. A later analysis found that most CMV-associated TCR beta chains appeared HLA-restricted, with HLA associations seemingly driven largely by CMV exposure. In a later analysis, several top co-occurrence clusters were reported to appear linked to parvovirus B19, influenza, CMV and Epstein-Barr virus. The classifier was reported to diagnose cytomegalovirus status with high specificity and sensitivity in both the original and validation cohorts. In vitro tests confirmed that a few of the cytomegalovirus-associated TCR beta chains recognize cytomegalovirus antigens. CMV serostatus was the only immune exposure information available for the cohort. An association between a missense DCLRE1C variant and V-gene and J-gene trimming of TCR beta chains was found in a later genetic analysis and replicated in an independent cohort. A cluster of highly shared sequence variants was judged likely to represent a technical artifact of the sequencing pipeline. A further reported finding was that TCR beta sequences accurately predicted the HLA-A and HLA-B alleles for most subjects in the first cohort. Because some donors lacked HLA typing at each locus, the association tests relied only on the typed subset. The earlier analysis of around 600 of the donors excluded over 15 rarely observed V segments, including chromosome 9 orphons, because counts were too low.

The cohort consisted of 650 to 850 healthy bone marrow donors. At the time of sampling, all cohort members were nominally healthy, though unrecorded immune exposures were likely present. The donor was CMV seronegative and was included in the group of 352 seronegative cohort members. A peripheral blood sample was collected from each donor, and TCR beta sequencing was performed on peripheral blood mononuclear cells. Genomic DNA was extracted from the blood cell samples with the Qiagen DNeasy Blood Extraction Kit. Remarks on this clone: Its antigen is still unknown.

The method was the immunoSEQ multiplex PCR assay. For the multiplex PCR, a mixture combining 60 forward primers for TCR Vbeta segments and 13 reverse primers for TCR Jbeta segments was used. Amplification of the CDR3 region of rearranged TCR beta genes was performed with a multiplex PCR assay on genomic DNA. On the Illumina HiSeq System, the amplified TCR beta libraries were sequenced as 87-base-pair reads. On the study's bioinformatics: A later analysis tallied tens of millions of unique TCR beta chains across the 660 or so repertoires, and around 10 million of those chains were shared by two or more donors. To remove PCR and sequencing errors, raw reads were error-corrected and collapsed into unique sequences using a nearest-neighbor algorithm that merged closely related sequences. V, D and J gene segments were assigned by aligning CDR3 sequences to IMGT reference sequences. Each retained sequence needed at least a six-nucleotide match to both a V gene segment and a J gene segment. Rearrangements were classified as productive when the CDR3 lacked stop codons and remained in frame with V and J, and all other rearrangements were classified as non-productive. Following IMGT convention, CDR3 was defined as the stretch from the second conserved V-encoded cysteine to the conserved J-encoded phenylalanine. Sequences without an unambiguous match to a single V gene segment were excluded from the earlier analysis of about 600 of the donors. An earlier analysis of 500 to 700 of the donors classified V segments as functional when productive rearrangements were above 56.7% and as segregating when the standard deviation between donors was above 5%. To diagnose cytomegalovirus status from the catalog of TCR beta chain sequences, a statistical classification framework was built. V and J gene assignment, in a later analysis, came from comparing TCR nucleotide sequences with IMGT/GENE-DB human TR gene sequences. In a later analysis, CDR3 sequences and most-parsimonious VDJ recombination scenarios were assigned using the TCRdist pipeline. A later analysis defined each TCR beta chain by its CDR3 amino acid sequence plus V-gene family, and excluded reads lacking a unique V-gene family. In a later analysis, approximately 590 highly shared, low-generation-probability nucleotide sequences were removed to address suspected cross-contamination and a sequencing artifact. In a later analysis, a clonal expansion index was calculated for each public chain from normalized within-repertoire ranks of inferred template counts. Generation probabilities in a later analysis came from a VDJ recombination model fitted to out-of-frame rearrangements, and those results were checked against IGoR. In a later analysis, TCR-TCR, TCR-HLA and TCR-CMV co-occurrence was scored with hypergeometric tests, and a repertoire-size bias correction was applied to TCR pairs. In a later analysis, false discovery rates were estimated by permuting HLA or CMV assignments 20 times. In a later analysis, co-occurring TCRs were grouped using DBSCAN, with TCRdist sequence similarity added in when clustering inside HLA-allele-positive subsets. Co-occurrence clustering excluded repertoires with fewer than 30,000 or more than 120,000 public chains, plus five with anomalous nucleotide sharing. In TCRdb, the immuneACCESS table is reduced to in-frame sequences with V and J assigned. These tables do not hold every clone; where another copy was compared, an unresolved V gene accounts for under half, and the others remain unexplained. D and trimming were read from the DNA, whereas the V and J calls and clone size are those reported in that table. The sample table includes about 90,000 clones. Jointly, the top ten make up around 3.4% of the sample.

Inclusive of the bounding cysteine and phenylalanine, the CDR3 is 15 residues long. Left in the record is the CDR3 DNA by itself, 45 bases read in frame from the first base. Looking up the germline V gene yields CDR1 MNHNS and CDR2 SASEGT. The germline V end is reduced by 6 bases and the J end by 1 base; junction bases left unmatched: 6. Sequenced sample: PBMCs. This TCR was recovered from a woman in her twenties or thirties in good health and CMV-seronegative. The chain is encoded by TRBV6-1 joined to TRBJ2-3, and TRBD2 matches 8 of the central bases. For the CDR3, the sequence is CASRNIAGRTDTQYF. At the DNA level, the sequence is TGTGCCAGCAGAAATATAGCGGGACGCACAGATACGCAGTATTTT.